This T cell receptor (beta chain) was sequenced for a study of cytomegalovirus exposure and HLA in healthy donors. Study-level findings and limits: Reported performance of the classifier showed diagnosis of cytomegalovirus status with high specificity and sensitivity.

On this clone: The antigen remains undetermined.

PCR was performed using 60 Vbeta and 13 Jbeta primers. TCRdb's copy holds only in-frame clones and misses some; the assay was immunoSEQ multiplex PCR. The sample lists about 200,000 clones, 85% seen once, with about 2% in the top ten. V shed 10 bases and J shed 1 base, with 17 bases lying between them. Germline CDR1 is MDHEN and CDR2 is SYDVKM. This CDR3 spans 15 amino acids. The sequence came from a woman aged 50 to 60 in good health and CMV-seronegative. The chain carries TRBV28 and TRBJ1-5; TRBD1 is a possible D gene (5 bases). Sequenced material: PBMCs. CDR3 residues: CATEPRSGSNQPQHF. In DNA form, the CDR3 reads TGTGCCACAGAACCCCGGTCAGGGAGCAATCAGCCCCAGCATTTT.